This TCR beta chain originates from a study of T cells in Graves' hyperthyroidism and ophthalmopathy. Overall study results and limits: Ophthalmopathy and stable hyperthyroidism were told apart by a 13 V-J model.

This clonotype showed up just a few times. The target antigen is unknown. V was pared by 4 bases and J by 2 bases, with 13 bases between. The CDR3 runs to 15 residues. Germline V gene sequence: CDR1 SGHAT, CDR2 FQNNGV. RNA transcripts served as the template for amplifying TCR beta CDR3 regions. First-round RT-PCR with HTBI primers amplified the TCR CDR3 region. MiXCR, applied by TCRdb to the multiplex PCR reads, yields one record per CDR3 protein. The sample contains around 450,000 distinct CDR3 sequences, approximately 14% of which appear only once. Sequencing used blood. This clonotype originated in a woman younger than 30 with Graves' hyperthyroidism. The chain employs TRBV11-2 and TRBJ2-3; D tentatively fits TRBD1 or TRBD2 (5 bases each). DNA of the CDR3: TGTGCCAGCAGCTCCCCCGGGACCCACACAGATACGCAGTATTTT. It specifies CASSSPGTHTDTQYF.